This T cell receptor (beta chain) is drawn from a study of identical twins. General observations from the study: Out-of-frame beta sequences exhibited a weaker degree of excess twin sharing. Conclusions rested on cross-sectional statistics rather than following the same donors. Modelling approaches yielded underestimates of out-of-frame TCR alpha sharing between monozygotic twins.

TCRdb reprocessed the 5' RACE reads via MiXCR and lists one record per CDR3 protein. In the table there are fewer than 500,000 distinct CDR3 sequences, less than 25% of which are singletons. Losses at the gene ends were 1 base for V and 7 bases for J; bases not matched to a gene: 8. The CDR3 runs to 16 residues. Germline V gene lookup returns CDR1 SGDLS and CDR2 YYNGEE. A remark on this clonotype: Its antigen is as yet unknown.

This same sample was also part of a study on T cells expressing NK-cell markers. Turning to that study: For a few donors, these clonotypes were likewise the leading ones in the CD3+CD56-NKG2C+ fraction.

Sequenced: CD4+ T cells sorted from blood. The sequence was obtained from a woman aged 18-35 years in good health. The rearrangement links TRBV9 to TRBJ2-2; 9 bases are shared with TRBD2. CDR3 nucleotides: TGTGCCAGCAGCGTAACGGCTAGCGGGAAGGGCGGGGAGCTGTTTTTT. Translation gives CASSVTASGKGGELFF.